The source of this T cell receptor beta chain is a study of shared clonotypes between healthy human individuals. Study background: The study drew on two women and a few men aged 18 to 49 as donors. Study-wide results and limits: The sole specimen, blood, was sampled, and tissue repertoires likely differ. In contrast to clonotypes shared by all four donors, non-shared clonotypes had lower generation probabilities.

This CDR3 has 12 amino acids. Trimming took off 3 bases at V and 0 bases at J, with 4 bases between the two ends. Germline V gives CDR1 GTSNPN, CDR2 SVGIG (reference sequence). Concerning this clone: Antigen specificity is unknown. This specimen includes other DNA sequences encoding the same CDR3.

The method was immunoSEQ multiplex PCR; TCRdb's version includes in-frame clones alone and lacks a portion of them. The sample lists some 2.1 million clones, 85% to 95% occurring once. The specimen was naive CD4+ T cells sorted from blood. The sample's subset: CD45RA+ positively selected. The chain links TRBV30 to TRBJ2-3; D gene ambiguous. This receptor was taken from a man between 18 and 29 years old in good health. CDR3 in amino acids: CAWSLSTDTQYF. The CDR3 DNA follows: TGTGCCTGGAGCCTCAGCACAGATACGCAGTATTTT.